The sequence of this T cell receptor (beta chain) was determined in a study of early T cells in non-severe SARS-CoV-2 infection. In its sample, this clonotype was seen many times. TCRdb reprocessed the 5' RACE reads via MiXCR and lists one record per CDR3 protein. The sample carries more than 95,000 distinct CDR3 sequences, under 15% recorded once. Sequenced sample: whole blood. The TCR was taken from an adult who was a healthcare worker with PCR-confirmed SARS-CoV-2 infection or an uninfected control (not recorded which).

Written as DNA, the CDR3 is TGTGCCAGCAGCTTAGCGTGGGGGCAAGAGACCCAGTACTTC. Its protein is CASSLAWGQETQYF. V usage is TRBV7-6 and J usage is TRBJ2-5; tentatively, D is TRBD1 or TRBD2 (5 bases each). Germline V gene data show CDR1 as SGHVS and CDR2 as FNYEAQ. The CDR3 is 14 amino acids. V shed 0 bases and J shed 2 bases, with 7 bases lying between them. The whole variable domain, filled in from reference TRBV7-6 and TRBJ2-5, reads GAGVSQSPRYKVTKRGQDVALRCDPISGHVSLYWYRQALGQGPEFLTYFNYEAQQDKSGLPNDRFSAERPEGSISTLTIQRTEQRDSAMYRCASSLAWGQETQYFGPGTRLLVL.